The clone carrying this T cell receptor beta chain was detected ten times or more. The data were taken from a study of CD8+CD57+ T cells in acquired aplastic anemia. Study-level information: Healthy donor CD4+ cell samples had a mean of about 11 million reads.

Profiling of TCR beta VDJ combinations and CDR3 sequences used genomic DNA as template. TCRdb recomputed calls from the reads with MiXCR, one row per CDR3 protein. The profile covers about 64,000 distinct CDR3 sequences, with 45% to 70% appearing a single time and about 2.5% taken by the ten largest. The receptor was isolated from a human donor in good health, serving as a control. Sequencing was done on a sample of sorted CD4+, CD8+, or CD8+CD57+ T cells (not recorded which) from PBMCs.

This CDR3 is CASSESLDSGNTIYF. In DNA, the CDR3 is TGTGCCAGCAGTGAAAGTCTGGACTCTGGAAACACCATATATTTT. The chain recombines TRBV2 with TRBJ1-3; unclear D gene. CDR1 and CDR2 (germline): SNHLY, FYNNEI. V was clipped by 2 bases and J by 0 bases, with 8 bases between them. This CDR3 comprises 15 residues.